This entry describes one TCR beta chain. The record originates from a study of identical twins. CDR1 and CDR2 (germline): DFQATT, SNEGSKA (reference sequence). The V and J ends lost 3 bases and 10 bases, in that order; junction bases with no gene match: 8. This CDR3 comprises 15 residues. TCRdb ran MiXCR on the 5' RACE reads and lists one entry per CDR3 protein. In the table there are roughly 1,500,000 distinct CDR3 sequences, roughly 35% of which are singletons. Input material: cord blood. This TCR was sampled from a newborn girl in good health. V gene TRBV20-1 combines with J gene TRBJ2-1; TRBD2 aligns across 14 bases. The CDR3 loop reads CSARTGLAGVGEQFF. The CDR3, as DNA: TGCAGTGCTAGGACGGGACTAGCGGGAGTGGGCGAGCAGTTCTTC.